The 25 T cell receptor beta chains below all came from one sample that was sequenced in a study of T cells after yellow fever vaccination (dated by TCRdb to between 2019 and 2020). The library was generated by 5' RACE. The listed sequencing device is Illumina HiSeq 2500. In-frame beta chains were kept once TCRdb had trimmed the public reads at Q25 with fastp and called clones with MiXCR. One record per CDR3 amino acid sequence lists the most common genes and DNA. The sample table contains 620,000 or so distinct CDR3 sequences; only one count was recorded for 9% to 15% of them. Approximately 15% of the sample comes from the top ten. This specimen's treatment or condition label, per the study, means: live attenuated yellow fever vaccine strain. Material: PBMCs, obtained on the day of the yellow fever booster vaccination. These TCRs come from a man aged 25-40 years who received the YFV17D yellow fever vaccine.

This clonotype was detected only once. The chain combines TRBV4-3 with TRBJ2-1; the match to TRBD2 covers 7 bases. CDR1 and CDR2 (germline): LGHNA, YSLEER. The CDR3 runs to 14 residues. Losses at the gene ends were 0 bases for V and 9 bases for J; bases not matched to a gene: 5. CDR3 DNA sequence: TGCGCCAGCAGCCAAGATGGGGGAGGGCTTGAGCAGTTCTTC. This sequence encodes CASSQDGGGLEQFF.

This clonotype was seen a handful of times. The rearrangement joins TRBV14 to TRBJ2-3; TRBD2 aligns across 12 bases. Germline CDR1 is SGHDN and CDR2 is FVKESK. The CDR3 spans 14 residues. V lost 6 bases to trimming and J lost 6 bases; unmatched junction nucleotides: 4. The CDR3 DNA reads TGTGCCAGCAGGAGACTAGCGGGAGAGGATACGCAGTATTTT. It is translated as CASRRLAGEDTQYF. The entire variable domain, with the rest obtained from reference TRBV14 and TRBJ2-3, is as follows: EAGVTQFPSHSVIEKGQTVTLRCDPISGHDNLYWYRRVMGKEIKFLLHFVKESKQDESGMPNNRFLAERTGGTYSTLKVQPAELEDSGVYFCASRRLAGEDTQYFGPGTRLTVL.

This clonotype was observed a handful of times. The chain employs TRBV5-1 and TRBJ2-5; 8 bases agree with TRBD2. V lost 0 bases and J lost 3; bases outside the gene matches: 1. This CDR3 is 14 amino acids long. Germline V gene lookup returns CDR1 SGHRS and CDR2 YFSETQ. CDR3: CASSLAAGEETQYF. CDR3 coding DNA: TGCGCCAGCAGCTTGGCAGCGGGAGAAGAGACCCAGTACTTC.

The sample holds many counts of this clonotype. The chain uses TRBV27 and TRBJ2-7, with TRBD1 matching over 10 bases. The CDR3 is 14 residues long. The ends lost 8 bases at V and 3 bases at J; junction bases unmatched: 7. Germline V gene sequence: CDR1 MNHEY, CDR2 SMNVEV (reference sequence). The CDR3 here is CASSIRDRGYEQYF. CDR3 sequence (DNA): TGTGCCAGCTCCATTCGGGACAGGGGCTACGAGCAGTACTTC.

This clonotype was found many times. The rearrangement links TRBV12-3 or TRBV12-4 to TRBJ1-1; D is undetermined. The CDR3 has 12 residues. Trimming took 6 bases from V and 4 from J, leaving 9 bases between them. This CDR3 is CASRPLGTEAFF. DNA of the CDR3: TGTGCCAGCAGGCCCTTGGGCACTGAAGCTTTCTTT.

This clonotype was seen many times. The chain combines TRBV15 with TRBJ1-4; D is possibly TRBD1 (5 bases). There are 15 residues in the CDR3. Looked up from germline, CDR1 is LNHNV and CDR2 is YYDKDF (reference sequence). The V end was cut by 1 base, the J end by 5 bases, with 11 bases between. The CDR3 nucleotides read TGTGCCACCAGCAGAGGGACACTTGAAAATGAAAAACTGTTTTTT. Its protein is CATSRGTLENEKLFF.

This clonotype turned up a few times. The chain employs TRBV11-2 and TRBJ2-7; D uncertain. The ends were cut back, 6 bases at V and 3 bases at J, with 12 bases in the middle. CDR3 length: 13 amino acids. Germline-derived CDR1 and CDR2 are SGHAT and FQNNGV. The CDR3 spells CASRSPDLYEQYF. The CDR3 DNA follows: TGTGCCAGCAGGTCTCCGGACCTCTACGAGCAGTACTTC.

This clonotype has a count of ten or more. The genes are TRBV7-9 and TRBJ2-7; no definite D call. This CDR3 comprises 14 residues. The V end lost 5 bases, the J end lost 4 bases, and 15 bases lay between the germline ends. The germline CDR1 and CDR2 sequences are SEHNR and FQNEAQ (reference sequence). CDR3 sequence: CASSATSGLYEQYF. The CDR3 region has the DNA TGTGCCAGCAGCGCGACCTCCGGATTATACGAGCAGTACTTC.

The J gene is TRBJ2-2, the V gene TRBV7-6; 10 bases align to TRBD1. The CDR3 has 17 residues. Germline assignment: CDR1 SGHVS and CDR2 FNYEAQ. Trimming cost V 5 bases and J 5 bases; bases outside gene matches: 11. CDR3 sequence: CASSKSVGTGVTGELFF. In DNA form, the CDR3 reads TGTGCCAGCAGCAAAAGTGTAGGGACAGGGGTAACCGGGGAGCTGTTTTTT.

This clonotype was counted ten times or more. The rearrangement links TRBV30 to TRBJ2-1; D unresolved. The CDR3 loop spans 12 amino acids. Germline assignment: CDR1 GTSNPN and CDR2 SVGIG (reference sequence). With 4 bases removed from V and 7 bases from J, the gap between germline ends came to 11 bases. The CDR3 DNA reads TGTGCCTGGACCAAATCCCGGAATGAGCAGTTCTTC. It codes for CAWTKSRNEQFF. Variable domain in full (rest from reference TRBV30 and TRBJ2-1): SQTIHQWPATLVQPVGSPLSLECTVEGTSNPNLYWYRQAAGRGLQLLFYSVGIGQISSEVPQNLSASRPQDRQFILSSKKLLLSDSGFYLCAWTKSRNEQFFGPGTRLTVL.

The rearrangement joins TRBV4-3 to TRBJ1-1, with D unresolved. Germline CDR1 reads LGHNA; CDR2 reads YSLEER. Trimming stripped 0 bases from V and 4 bases from J, with 15 bases between. The CDR3 is 16 amino acids. The CDR3 region has the DNA TGCGCCAGCAGCCAAGATTTAAACGGGAGGGTCACTGAAGCTTTCTTT. Protein product: CASSQDLNGRVTEAFF.

The gene calls are TRBV20-1 and TRBJ2-7, with no clear D. Germline V lookup: CDR1 DFQATT, CDR2 SNEGSKA (reference sequence). Trimming removed 6 bases from V and 2 bases from J, with 14 bases in between. The CDR3 consists of 13 residues. The CDR3 DNA is TGCAGTGCATATAGAGGAACTCCCTACGAGCAGTACTTC. It is translated as CSAYRGTPYEQYF.

This chain connects TRBV24-1 to TRBJ2-1; D is undetermined. In germline, CDR1 is KGHDR, CDR2 SFDVKD. Between the trimmed V and J ends, which lost 5 bases and 10 bases, there was a span of 8 bases. The CDR3 extends over 11 amino acids. The CDR3 here is CATSGYEEQFF. CDR3 coding DNA: TGTGCCACCAGTGGGTACGAAGAGCAGTTCTTC.

In its sample, this clonotype was seen a few times. The chain has TRBV12-3 or TRBV12-4 and TRBJ2-7; 9 bases line up with TRBD2. The CDR3 has 14 amino acids. V was pared by 6 bases and J by 1 base, with 4 bases of the junction left unmatched. Written as DNA, the CDR3 is TGTGCCAGCAGACCAAGCGGGAGGTCCTACGAGCAGTACTTC. Protein sequence: CASRPSGRSYEQYF.

The chain has TRBV11-2 and TRBJ2-2; D is ambiguous. Per the germline V gene, CDR1 is SGHAT and CDR2 is FQNNGV. The length of the CDR3 is 14 residues. V was clipped by 1 base and J by 1 base, with 4 bases between them. CDR3 region: CASSLVRNTGELFF. In nucleotides, the CDR3 is TGTGCCAGCAGCTTAGTACGGAACACCGGGGAGCTGTTTTTT. Looking up the rest from reference TRBV11-2 and TRBJ2-2 gives the full variable domain: EAGVAQSPRYKIIEKRQSVAFWCNPISGHATLYWYQQILGQGPKLLIQFQNNGVVDDSQLPKDRFSAERLKGVDSTLKIQPAKLEDSAVYLCASSLVRNTGELFFGEGSRLTVL.

This chain uses TRBV20-1 with TRBJ2-3; 7 nucleotides agree with TRBD2. Germline values: CDR1 DFQATT, CDR2 SNEGSKA (reference sequence). The CDR3 contains 14 residues. CDR3 region: CSPNSGSRTDTQYF. CDR3 in DNA: TGCAGCCCTAATAGCGGGTCCCGCACAGATACGCAGTATTTT.

This clonotype was seen once. The chain uses TRBV20-1 and TRBJ2-3; D remains unclear. V was clipped by 3 bases and J by 0 bases, with 7 bases between them. The CDR3 extends over 13 amino acids. Per germline, CDR1 DFQATT and CDR2 SNEGSKA (reference sequence). The CDR3 DNA reads as TGCAGTGCTAGTCACCCCAGCACAGATACGCAGTATTTT. Protein product: CSASHPSTDTQYF.

The chain combines TRBV27 with TRBJ2-2; D ambiguous. The CDR3 runs 14 residues. V lost 4 bases to trimming and J lost 4 bases, with 10 bases between them. Germline-derived CDR1 and CDR2 are MNHEY and SMNVEV (reference sequence). CDR3 region: CASSYVGFTGELFF. The DNA for the CDR3 is TGTGCCAGCAGTTATGTGGGCTTCACCGGGGAGCTGTTTTTT.

The rearrangement joins TRBV19 to TRBJ2-1; 7 bases are a match to TRBD1. V shed 7 bases, J shed 6 bases, and the junction held 12 bases outside the gene matches. Germline values: CDR1 LNHDA, CDR2 SQIVND (reference sequence). The CDR3 contains 15 residues. DNA for the CDR3: TGTGCCAGTACCACCGGGACAGCAGATTCCAATGAGCAGTTCTTC. Encoded protein: CASTTGTADSNEQFF.

This clonotype occurred a few times. This rearrangement joins TRBV6-1 to TRBJ1-2, with D hard to call. V shed 6 bases and J shed 4 bases, with 15 bases lying between them. This CDR3 contains 14 residues. Germline V CDR1 and CDR2: MNHNS, SASEGT. CDR3 region: CASRGSGFFYGYTF. Written as DNA, the CDR3 is TGTGCCAGCAGAGGATCAGGATTCTTCTATGGCTACACCTTC.

The V call is TRBV4-2, the J call TRBJ2-2; D gene unclear. The ends were cut back, 5 bases at V and 0 bases at J, with 10 bases in the middle. In germline, CDR1 is LGHNA, CDR2 YNFKEQ. CDR3 length equals 15 residues. This chain's CDR3 is CASSGRGANTGELFF. CDR3 DNA sequence: TGTGCCAGCAGCGGACGAGGCGCGAACACCGGGGAGCTGTTTTTT.

The chain couples TRBV18 to TRBJ2-7; 8 bases fit TRBD1. Germline values: CDR1 KGHSH, CDR2 LQKENI. V was pared by 5 bases and J by 0 bases, with 3 bases of the junction left unmatched. CDR3 size: 14 residues. The CDR3 region is CASSSTGVSYEQYF. The CDR3, as DNA: TGTGCCAGCTCATCGACAGGGGTCTCCTACGAGCAGTACTTC. The full variable domain, in which reference TRBV18 and TRBJ2-7 provide the parts outside the CDR3, is NAGVMQNPRHLVRRRGQEARLRCSPMKGHSHVYWYRQLPEEGLKFMVYLQKENIIDESGMPKERFSAEFPKEGPSILRIQQVVRGDSAAYFCASSSTGVSYEQYFGPGTRLTVT.

This clonotype was seen a handful of times. V gene TRBV7-2 combines with J gene TRBJ1-3, with D uncertain. The CDR3 loop spans 14 amino acids. V gave up 4 bases and J gave up 3 bases, with 10 bases separating them. Germline V gene lookup returns CDR1 SGHTA and CDR2 FQGNSA. Here the CDR3 DNA reads TGTGCCAGCAGCTCCGACGTTTTTGGAAACACCATATATTTT. Residues: CASSSDVFGNTIYF.

This clonotype has only a few counts. The chain joins TRBV7-2 to TRBJ2-3; D ambiguous. The V end lost 4 bases, the J end lost 4 bases, and 9 bases lay between the germline ends. CDR1 is SGHTA, CDR2 FQGNSA, per germline. The CDR3 is made up of 13 amino acids. The CDR3 region has the DNA TGTGCCAGCAGCTCAGTGTCGCCAGATACGCAGTATTTT. Translation: CASSSVSPDTQYF.

The rearrangement uses TRBV7-2 and TRBJ1-5, with no clear D. The CDR3 has 17 amino acids. Trimming took 2 bases from V and 3 from J, leaving 17 bases between them. Germline assignment: CDR1 SGHTA and CDR2 FQGNSA. The CDR3 region is CASSLSAYPVVNQPQHF. CDR3 in DNA: TGTGCCAGCAGCTTAAGCGCTTACCCGGTTGTCAATCAGCCCCAGCATTTT.